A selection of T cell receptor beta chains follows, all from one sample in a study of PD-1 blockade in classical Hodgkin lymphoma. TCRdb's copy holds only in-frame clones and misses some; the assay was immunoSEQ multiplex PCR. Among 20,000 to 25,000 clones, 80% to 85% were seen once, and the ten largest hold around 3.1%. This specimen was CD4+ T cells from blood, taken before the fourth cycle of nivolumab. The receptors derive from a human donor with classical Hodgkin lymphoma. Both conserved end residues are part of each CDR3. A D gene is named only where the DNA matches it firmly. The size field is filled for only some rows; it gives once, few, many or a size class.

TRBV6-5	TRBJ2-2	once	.	TGTGCCAGCAGTTACTCGACGGTAGCCACCGGGGAGCTGTTTTTT	CASSYSTVATGELFF
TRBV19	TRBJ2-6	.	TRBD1	TGTGCCAGTAGTAAACAGGGGGCGAGGGCCGCTGGGGCCAACGTCCTGACTTTC	CASSKQGARAAGANVLTF
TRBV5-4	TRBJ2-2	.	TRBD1	TGTGCCAGCAGCGGCGCCGACAGGGTCGTTGGGGAGCTGTTTTTT	CASSGADRVVGELFF
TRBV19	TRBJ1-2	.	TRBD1	TGTGCCAGTAGTTCCGGACAGGGTAACTATGGCTACACCTTC	CASSSGQGNYGYTF
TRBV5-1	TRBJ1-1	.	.	TGCGCCAGCAGCATCCAGGGATGGCTTGCCGGGGGGACTGAAGCTTTCTTT	CASSIQGWLAGGTEAFF
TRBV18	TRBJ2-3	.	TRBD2	TGTGCCACCATCTCGGGAGGGGGAGATACGCAGTATTTT	CATISGGGDTQYF
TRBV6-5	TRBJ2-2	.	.	TGTGCCAGCAAACCCCCGTACACCGGGGAGCTGTTTTTT	CASKPPYTGELFF
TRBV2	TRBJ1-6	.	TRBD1	TGTGCCAGCAGGATTGGACAGGGTCTAAATTCACCCCTCCACTTT	CASRIGQGLNSPLHF
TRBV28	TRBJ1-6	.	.	TGTGCCAGCACCCCAACAGGACCTTATAATTCACCCCTCCACTTT	CASTPTGPYNSPLHF
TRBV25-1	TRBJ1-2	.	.	TGTGCCAGCAGCACGAACTATGGCTACACCTTC	CASSTNYGYTF
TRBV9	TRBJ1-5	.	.	TGTGCCAGCAGCAAAACCGGACAGCTATTTGGCAATCAGCCCCAGCATTTT	CASSKTGQLFGNQPQHF
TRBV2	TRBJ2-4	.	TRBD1	TGTGCCAGCAGCGACCGGACAGGAAGGGACATTCAGTACTTC	CASSDRTGRDIQYF
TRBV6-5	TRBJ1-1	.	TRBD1	TGTGCCAGCAGTTCCCCGGGACAGGCGAACACTGAAGCTTTCTTT	CASSSPGQANTEAFF
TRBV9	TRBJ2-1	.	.	TGTGCCAGCAGCCTAACAGGCATGAATGAGCAGTTCTTC	CASSLTGMNEQFF
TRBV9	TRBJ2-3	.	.	TGTGCCAGCAGCGAGACTAGCACAGATACGCAGTATTTT	CASSETSTDTQYF
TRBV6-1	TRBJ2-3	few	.	TGTGCCAGCACCCCCTCTCAGACGCGGGGAGATACGCAGTATTTT	CASTPSQTRGDTQYF
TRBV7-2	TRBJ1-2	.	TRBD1	TGTGCCAGCAGCTTCGACAGGGGGCGGGGTGGCTACACCTTC	CASSFDRGRGGYTF
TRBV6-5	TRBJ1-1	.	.	TGTGCCAGCAGTTCATTCCGGGGGGGCACTGAAGCTTTCTTT	CASSSFRGGTEAFF
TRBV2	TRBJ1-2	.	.	TGTGCCAGCAGTGAAGGACAAGAGGGCTACACCTTC	CASSEGQEGYTF
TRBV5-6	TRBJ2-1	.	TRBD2	TGTGCCAGCACCCTACTAGGTGTCGGGGGGAACAATGAGCAGTTCTTC	CASTLLGVGGNNEQFF
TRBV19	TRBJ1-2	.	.	TGTGCCAGTAGTATAAGGGAGACAGACCTCTATGGCTACACCTTC	CASSIRETDLYGYTF
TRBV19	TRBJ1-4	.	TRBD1	TGTGCCAGTAGTATAGGAATGGCAGGGGGCGCTGAAAAACTGTTTTTT	CASSIGMAGGAEKLFF
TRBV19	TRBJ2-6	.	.	TGTGCCAGTAGTATAGTCCAAAGGGCCAACGTCCTGACTTTC	CASSIVQRANVLTF
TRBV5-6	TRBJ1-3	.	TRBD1	TGTGCCAGCAGCCGGACAGGGTCTGGAAACACCATATATTTT	CASSRTGSGNTIYF
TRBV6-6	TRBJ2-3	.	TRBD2	TGTGCCAGCGTACGGGGGGGCCGTGTCACAGATACGCAGTATTTT	CASVRGGRVTDTQYF
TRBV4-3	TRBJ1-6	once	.	TGCGCCAGCAGCCAAGAGGGGGCTGGGAATTCACCCCTCCACTTT	CASSQEGAGNSPLHF
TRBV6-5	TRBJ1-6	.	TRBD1	TGTGCCAGCATTCCTTCGGACAGGGGTGATTCACCCCTCCACTTT	CASIPSDRGDSPLHF
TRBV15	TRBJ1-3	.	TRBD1	TGTGCCACCAGCAGAGATTGGACAGGGAGATTTGGAAACACCATATATTTT	CATSRDWTGRFGNTIYF
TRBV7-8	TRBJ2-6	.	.	TGTGCCAGCAGCTCGGGACCGGCCTTCTCTGGGGCCAACGTCCTGACTTTC	CASSSGPAFSGANVLTF
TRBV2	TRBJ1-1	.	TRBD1	TGTGCCAGCAGTGCGGGACAGGGGAACACTGAAGCTTTCTTT	CASSAGQGNTEAFF
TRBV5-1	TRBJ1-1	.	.	TGCGCCAGCAGCACCGACGAGAACACTGAAGCTTTCTTT	CASSTDENTEAFF
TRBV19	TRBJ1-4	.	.	TGTGCCAGTAGTATGGATCGAATGGGATTCACAACTAATGAAAAACTGTTTTTT	CASSMDRMGFTTNEKLFF
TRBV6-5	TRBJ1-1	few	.	TGTGCCAGCAGTTACCGACCCGGGACCGAAGAAGCTTTCTTT	CASSYRPGTEEAFF
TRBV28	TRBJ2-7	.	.	TGTGCCAGCAGTTGGCCGGAGGGGCGATGGGAGCAGTACTTC	CASSWPEGRWEQYF
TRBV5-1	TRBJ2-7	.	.	TGCGCCAGCAGCTCCCCGGGACCCACACACGAGCAGTACTTC	CASSSPGPTHEQYF
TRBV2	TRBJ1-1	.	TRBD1	TGTGCCAGCAGTGCACAGGGGTATCGGGCTGAAGCTTTCTTT	CASSAQGYRAEAFF
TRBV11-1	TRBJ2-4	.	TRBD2	TGTGCCAGCAGCTTATATAGCGGGGGTCTTGGGGACATTCAGTACTTC	CASSLYSGGLGDIQYF
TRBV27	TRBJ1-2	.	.	TGTGCCAGCAGTTTATCACAAATATCAAGCCACACCTTC	CASSLSQISSHTF
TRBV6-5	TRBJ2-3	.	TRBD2	TGTGCCAGCAGCCGCCGGGACTACCACACAGATACGCAGTATTTT	CASSRRDYHTDTQYF
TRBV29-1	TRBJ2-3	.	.	TGCAGCGTTGGAGGAAACACAGATACGCAGTATTTT	CSVGGNTDTQYF
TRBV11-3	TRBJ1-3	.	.	TGTGCCAGCAGCTTATCTAGTGAAGGAAACACCATATATTTT	CASSLSSEGNTIYF
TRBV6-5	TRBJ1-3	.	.	TGTGCCAGCAGTTACGAAGGTGCTGGAAACACCATATATTTT	CASSYEGAGNTIYF
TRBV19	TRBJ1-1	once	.	TGTGCCAGTAGTCGGAAGGAGAACACTGAAGCTTTCTTT	CASSRKENTEAFF
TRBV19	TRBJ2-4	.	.	TGTGCCAGTAGTAGGGGACGGGCTGACATTCAGTACTTC	CASSRGRADIQYF
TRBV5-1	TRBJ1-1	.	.	TGCGCCAGCAGCCTCGGGGTAGGCACTGAAGCTTTCTTT	CASSLGVGTEAFF
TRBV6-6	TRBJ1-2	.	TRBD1	TGTGCCAGTTCACCGGGACAGGGGGCGGACACCTTC	CASSPGQGADTF
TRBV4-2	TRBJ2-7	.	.	TGTGCCAGCAGCCATGCCGGACGGTGGGGGACCTACGAGCAGTACTTC	CASSHAGRWGTYEQYF
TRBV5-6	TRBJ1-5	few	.	TGTGCCAGCAGCTTGACAGGTTCTAGCAATCAGCCCCAGCATTTT	CASSLTGSSNQPQHF
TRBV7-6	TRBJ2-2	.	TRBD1	TGTGCCAGCAGCCCATGGACAGGGGGGCCGCGGGAGCTGTTTTTT	CASSPWTGGPRELFF
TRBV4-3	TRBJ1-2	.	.	TGCGCCAGCAGCCATTCGAAATTAGGCCTCTATGGCTACACCTTC	CASSHSKLGLYGYTF
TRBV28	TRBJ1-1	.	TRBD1	TGTGCCAGCAGTTTACCGACAGGGAGGGGTGAAGCTTTCTTT	CASSLPTGRGEAFF
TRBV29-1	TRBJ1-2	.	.	TGCAGCGGGGGGGAGGCTGACTATGGCTACACCTTC	CSGGEADYGYTF
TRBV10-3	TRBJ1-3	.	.	TGTGCCATCACTCCCGGTTCGGGAAACACCATATATTTT	CAITPGSGNTIYF
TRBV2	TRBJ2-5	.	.	TGTGCCAGCAGTGAATTCAGTACGAATCAAGAGACCCAGTACTTC	CASSEFSTNQETQYF
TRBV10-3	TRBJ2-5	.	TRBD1	TGTGCCATCAGTGACGGGACAGGGAGAGAGACCCAGTACTTC	CAISDGTGRETQYF
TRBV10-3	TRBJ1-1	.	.	TGTGCCATCAGTGGGGGGCAGGGGTCTGAAGCTTTCTTT	CAISGGQGSEAFF
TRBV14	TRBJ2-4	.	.	TGTGCCAGCAGCCAAGCAATAGGGGCATACATTCAGTACTTC	CASSQAIGAYIQYF
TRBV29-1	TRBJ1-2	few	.	TGCAGCGCGGAGAGCGGCTATGGCTACACCTTC	CSAESGYGYTF
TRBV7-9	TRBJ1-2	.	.	TGTGCCAGCAGCTTAGGTGGTGAGGATGGCTACACCTTC	CASSLGGEDGYTF
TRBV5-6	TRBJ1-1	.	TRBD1	TGTGCCAGCAGCGGACAGGGGTTGACTGAAGCTTTCTTT	CASSGQGLTEAFF